This T cell receptor beta chain was sequenced in a study of blood T cell repertoires in COVID-19. The method was immunoSEQ multiplex PCR; TCRdb's version includes in-frame clones alone and lacks a portion of them. Of around 190,000 clones listed, roughly 90% are singletons. Trimming stripped 0 bases from V and 7 bases from J, with 19 bases between. The CDR3 extends over 16 amino acids. CDR1 and CDR2 (germline): MNHEY, SVGAGI. Patients from Seattle were sampled longitudinally, starting during active infection. V is TRBV6-5 and J is TRBJ2-7, with a tentative D call TRBD2 (6 bases). The TCR sequence derives from a man aged 50-60 years with COVID-19, enrolled during active disease. Sequenced material: peripheral blood. The CDR3 DNA sequence: TGTGCCAGCAGTTACTCCGTCCGCGACGGGGGACGGGAGCAGTACTTC. Translated: CASSYSVRDGGREQYF.